This TCR beta chain originates from a study of beta chain features in type 1 diabetes. Whole-study results and caveats: Insertions were fewer and deletions more numerous at VDJ junctions in type 1 diabetes patients. For patients, the naive, central memory and Treg TCRB repertoires appeared more alike than for healthy donors. Cells that show high TCR expression could be over-represented by cDNA sequencing.

Germline V gene data show CDR1 as SGHTA and CDR2 as FQGNSA. After removal of 3 bases from V and 6 bases from J, the junction contained 12 bases not matched to a gene. This CDR3 comprises 16 residues. Since all of the isolated RNA was reverse transcribed, expressed TCRB transcripts were what got sequenced. Using immunoSEQ multiplex PCR, the repertoire was profiled, and TCRdb retains in-frame clones only, with some absent. This table has about 340,000 clones, less than 9.5% appearing once. Every sorted population was more than 95% pure. This clone has more than one count but fewer than ten. Its antigen remains unidentified.

The J gene is TRBJ1-2, the V gene TRBV7-2; the match to TRBD1 covers 8 bases. Sequenced input: central memory CD4+ T cells from blood. The origin of this receptor is a woman aged 18-29 years in good health. CDR3 residues: CASSFAGTGSNDGYTF. The CDR3 nucleotides are TGTGCCAGCAGCTTTGCCGGGACAGGCTCCAACGATGGCTACACCTTC.